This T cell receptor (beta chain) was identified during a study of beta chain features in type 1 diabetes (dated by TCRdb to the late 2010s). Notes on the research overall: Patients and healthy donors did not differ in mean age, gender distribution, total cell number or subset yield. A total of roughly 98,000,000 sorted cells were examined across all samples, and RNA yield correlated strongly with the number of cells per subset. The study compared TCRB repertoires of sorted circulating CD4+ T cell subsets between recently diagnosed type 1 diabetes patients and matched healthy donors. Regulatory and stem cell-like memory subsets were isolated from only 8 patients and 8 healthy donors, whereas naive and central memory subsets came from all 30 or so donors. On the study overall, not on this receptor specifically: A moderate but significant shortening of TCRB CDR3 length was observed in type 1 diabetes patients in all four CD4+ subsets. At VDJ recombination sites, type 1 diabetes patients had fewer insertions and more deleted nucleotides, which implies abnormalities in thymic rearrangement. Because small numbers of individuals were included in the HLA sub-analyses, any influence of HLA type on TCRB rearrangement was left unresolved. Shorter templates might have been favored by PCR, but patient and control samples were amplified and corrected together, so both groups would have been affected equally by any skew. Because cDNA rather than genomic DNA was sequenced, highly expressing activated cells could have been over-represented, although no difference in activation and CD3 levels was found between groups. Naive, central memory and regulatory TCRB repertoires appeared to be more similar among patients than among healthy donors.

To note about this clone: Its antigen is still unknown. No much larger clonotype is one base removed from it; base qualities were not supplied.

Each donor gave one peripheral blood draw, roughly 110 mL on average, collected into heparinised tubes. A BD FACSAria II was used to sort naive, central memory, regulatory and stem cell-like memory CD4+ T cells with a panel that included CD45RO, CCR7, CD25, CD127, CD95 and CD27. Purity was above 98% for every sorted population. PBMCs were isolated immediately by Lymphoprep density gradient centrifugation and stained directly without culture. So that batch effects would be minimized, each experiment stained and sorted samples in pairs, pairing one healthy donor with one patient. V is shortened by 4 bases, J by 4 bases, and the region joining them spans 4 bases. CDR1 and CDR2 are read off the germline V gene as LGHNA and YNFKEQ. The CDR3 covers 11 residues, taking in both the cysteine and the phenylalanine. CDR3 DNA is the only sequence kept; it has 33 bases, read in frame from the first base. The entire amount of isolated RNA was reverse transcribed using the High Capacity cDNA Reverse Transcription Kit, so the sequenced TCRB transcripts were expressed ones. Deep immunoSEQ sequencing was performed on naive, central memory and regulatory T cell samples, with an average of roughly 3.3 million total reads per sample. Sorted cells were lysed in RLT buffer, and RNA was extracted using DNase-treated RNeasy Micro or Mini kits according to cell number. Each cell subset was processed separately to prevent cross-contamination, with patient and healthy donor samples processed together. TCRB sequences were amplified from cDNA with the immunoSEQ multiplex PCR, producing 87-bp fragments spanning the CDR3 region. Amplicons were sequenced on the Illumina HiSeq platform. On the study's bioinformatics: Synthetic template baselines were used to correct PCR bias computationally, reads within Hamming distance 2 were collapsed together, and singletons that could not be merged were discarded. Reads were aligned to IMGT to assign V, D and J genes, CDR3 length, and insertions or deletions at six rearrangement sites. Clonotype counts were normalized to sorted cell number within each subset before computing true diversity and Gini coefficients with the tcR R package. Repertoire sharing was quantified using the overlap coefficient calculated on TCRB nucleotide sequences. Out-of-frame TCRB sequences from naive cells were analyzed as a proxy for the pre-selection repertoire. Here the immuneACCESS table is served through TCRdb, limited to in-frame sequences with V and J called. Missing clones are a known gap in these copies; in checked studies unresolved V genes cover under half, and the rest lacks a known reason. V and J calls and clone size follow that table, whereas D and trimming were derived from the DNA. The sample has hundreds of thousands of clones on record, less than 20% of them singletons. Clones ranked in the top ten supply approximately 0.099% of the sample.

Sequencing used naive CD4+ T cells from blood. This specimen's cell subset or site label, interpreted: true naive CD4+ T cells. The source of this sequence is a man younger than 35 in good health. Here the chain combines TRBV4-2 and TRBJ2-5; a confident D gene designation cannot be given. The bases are TGTGCCAGCAGCCGTTCAGAGACCCAGTACTTC. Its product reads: CASSRSETQYF.